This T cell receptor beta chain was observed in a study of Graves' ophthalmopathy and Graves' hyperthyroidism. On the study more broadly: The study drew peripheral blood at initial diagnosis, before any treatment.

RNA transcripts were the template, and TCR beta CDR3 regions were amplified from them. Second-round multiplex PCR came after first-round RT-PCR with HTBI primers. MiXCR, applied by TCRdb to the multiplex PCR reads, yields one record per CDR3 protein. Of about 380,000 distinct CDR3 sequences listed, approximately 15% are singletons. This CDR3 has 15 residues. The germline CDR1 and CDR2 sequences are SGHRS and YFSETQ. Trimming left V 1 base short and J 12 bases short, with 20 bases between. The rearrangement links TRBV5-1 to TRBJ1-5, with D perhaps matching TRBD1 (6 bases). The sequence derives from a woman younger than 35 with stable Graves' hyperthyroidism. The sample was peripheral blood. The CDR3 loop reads CASSLKGGQVSSQHF. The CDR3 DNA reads TGCGCCAGCAGCTTGAAGGGGGGGCAAGTCAGCAGCCAGCATTTT.